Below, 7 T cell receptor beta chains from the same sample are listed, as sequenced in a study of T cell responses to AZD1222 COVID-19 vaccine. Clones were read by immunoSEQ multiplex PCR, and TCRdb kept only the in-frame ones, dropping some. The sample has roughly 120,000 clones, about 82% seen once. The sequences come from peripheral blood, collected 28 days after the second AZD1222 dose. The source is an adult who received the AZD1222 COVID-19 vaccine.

The CDR3 region is CATSRDDTPFFEQYF. The CDR3 nucleotides read TGTGCCACCAGCAGAGATGACACCCCCTTTTTTGAGCAGTACTTC. The rearrangement links TRBV15 to TRBJ2-7; D gene ambiguous. The CDR3 has 15 residues. V lost 0 bases, J lost 7 bases, and 16 bases lay in between. Germline loops: CDR1 LNHNV, CDR2 YYDKDF (reference sequence).

For the CDR3, the DNA is TGTGCCAGCAGCGAAGACAGTAGCCCCGGGGAGCTGTTTTTT. Protein sequence: CASSEDSSPGELFF. This chain joins TRBV7-9 and TRBJ2-2; D possibly corresponds to TRBD1 (5 bases). V was pared by 5 bases and J by 6 bases, with 13 bases between. Germline-derived CDR1 and CDR2 are SEHNR and FQNEAQ (reference sequence). The CDR3 loop spans 14 amino acids.

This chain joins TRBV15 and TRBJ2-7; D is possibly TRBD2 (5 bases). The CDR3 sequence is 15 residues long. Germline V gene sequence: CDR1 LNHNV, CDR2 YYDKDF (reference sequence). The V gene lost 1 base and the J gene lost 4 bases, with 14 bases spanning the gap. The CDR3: CATSRVSGREYEQYF. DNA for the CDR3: TGTGCCACCAGCAGAGTGTCGGGAAGGGAGTACGAGCAGTACTTC.

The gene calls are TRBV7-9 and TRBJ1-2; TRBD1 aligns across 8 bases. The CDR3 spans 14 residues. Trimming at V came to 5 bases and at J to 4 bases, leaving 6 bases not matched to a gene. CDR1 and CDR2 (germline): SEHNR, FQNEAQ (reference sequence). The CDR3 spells CASSRDGQGYGYTF. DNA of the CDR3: TGTGCCAGCAGCCGAGACGGACAGGGCTATGGCTACACCTTC.

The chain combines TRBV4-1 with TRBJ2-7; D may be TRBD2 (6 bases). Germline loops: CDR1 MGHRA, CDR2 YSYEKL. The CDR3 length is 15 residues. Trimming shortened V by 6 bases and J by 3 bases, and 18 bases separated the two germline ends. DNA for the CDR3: TGCGCCAGCAGTCCGGGACTGGGTTTGGGCTACGAGCAGTACTTC. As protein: CASSPGLGLGYEQYF.

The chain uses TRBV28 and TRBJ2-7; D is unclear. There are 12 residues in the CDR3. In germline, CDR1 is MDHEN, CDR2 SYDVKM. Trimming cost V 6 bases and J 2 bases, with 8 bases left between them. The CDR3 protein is CASRTRPYEQYF. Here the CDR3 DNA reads TGTGCCAGCAGGACAAGGCCCTACGAGCAGTACTTC.

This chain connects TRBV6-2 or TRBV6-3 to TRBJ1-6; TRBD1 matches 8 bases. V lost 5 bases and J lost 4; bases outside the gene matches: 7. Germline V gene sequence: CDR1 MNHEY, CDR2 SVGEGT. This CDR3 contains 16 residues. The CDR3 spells CASSRIRTGYNSPLHF. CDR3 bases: TGTGCCAGCAGTCGAATAAGGACAGGGTATAATTCACCCCTCCACTTT.